The clone carrying this TCR beta chain was observed a few times. This specimen comes from a study of blood T cell repertoires in COVID-19. The V end lost 2 bases, the J end lost 8 bases, and 15 bases lay between the germline ends. Per the germline V gene, CDR1 is LGHNA and CDR2 is YSLEER. CDR3 size: 15 residues. Profiling relied on immunoSEQ multiplex PCR, and the TCRdb table lists in-frame clones only, not all of them. This table holds about 160,000 clones, over 60% found once. The sequence derives from a man aged 55 to 69 with acute or convalescent COVID-19. The sequencing input was peripheral blood. The chain employs TRBV4-3 and TRBJ1-4, with a tentative D call TRBD1 (5 bases). CDR3 residues: CASSQSRVRVEKLFF. The CDR3, as DNA: TGCGCCAGCAGCCAATCAAGGGTCAGGGTAGAAAAACTGTTTTTT.